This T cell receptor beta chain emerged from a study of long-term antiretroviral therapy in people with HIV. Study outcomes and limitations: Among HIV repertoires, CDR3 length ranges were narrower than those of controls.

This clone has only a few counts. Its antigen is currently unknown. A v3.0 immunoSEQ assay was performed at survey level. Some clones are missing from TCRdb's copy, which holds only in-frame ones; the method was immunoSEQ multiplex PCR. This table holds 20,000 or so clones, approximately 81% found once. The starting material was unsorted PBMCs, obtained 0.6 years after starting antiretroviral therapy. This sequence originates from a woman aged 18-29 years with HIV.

The CDR3 sequence is CASSEGTGSSYEQYF. CDR3 DNA: TGTGCCAGCAGTGAGGGGACAGGGAGCTCCTACGAGCAGTACTTC. This rearrangement joins TRBV2 to TRBJ2-7; TRBD1 agrees at 9 bases. V was pared by 3 bases and J by 0 bases, with 3 bases of the junction left unmatched. CDR1 and CDR2 from the germline V gene are SNHLY and FYNNEI. This CDR3 is built from 15 residues.